Listed below are T cell receptor beta chains from one sample, sequenced in a study of blood T cell repertoires in COVID-19. Here immunoSEQ multiplex PCR was the method, and the copy in TCRdb shows in-frame clones only, minus some. This sample has approximately 240,000 clones; 85% to 90% occur once, and the top ten carry over 3%. Sequencing used PBMCs or T cells enriched from blood (not recorded which). The receptors originated from a woman in her forties or fifties in a cohort exposed to, infected with or recovered from COVID-19 (not recorded which). Each CDR3 is given with its conserved first and last residue. A D gene is named only where the DNA matches it firmly. Some rows have no size entry. The others give once, few or many, or a class for an expanded clone.

>TRBD1|TRBV27|TRBJ2-6|NA
CASSLLRDRSSGANVLTF
TGTGCCAGCAGTTTACTCCGGGACAGGAGCTCTGGGGCCAACGTCCTGACTTTC
>NA|TRBV7-2|TRBJ2-3|NA
CASSLPGTDTQYF
TGTGCCAGCAGCTTACCCGGTACAGATACGCAGTATTTT
>NA|TRBV7-2|TRBJ2-7|NA
CASSGQGGSYEQYF
TGTGCCAGCAGCGGGCAGGGCGGCTCCTACGAGCAGTACTTC
>TRBD2|TRBV19|TRBJ2-2|NA
CASGRDFTGELFF
TGTGCCAGTGGGAGGGACTTCACCGGGGAGCTGTTTTTT
>TRBD1|TRBV4-3|TRBJ1-2|NA
CASSQQKTGGGYTF
TGCGCCAGCAGCCAGCAAAAGACAGGGGGCGGCTACACCTTC
>NA|TRBV5-1|TRBJ1-2|NA
CASSSGTPSDYGYTF
TGCGCCAGCAGCTCGGGGACACCGTCGGACTATGGCTACACCTTC
>TRBD1|TRBV28|TRBJ2-5|NA
CASSPRGRVGETQYF
TGTGCCAGCAGTCCTAGGGGGCGAGTTGGCGAGACCCAGTACTTC
>NA|TRBV11-1|TRBJ2-5|NA
CASSLGPAGETQYF
TGTGCCAGCAGCTTGGGGCCCGCTGGGGAGACCCAGTACTTC
>TRBD2|TRBV6-5|TRBJ2-3|NA
CASRDSGGSTDTQYF
TGTGCCAGCAGAGATAGCGGGGGGAGCACAGATACGCAGTATTTT
>TRBD2|TRBV7-2|TRBJ2-1|NA
CASSLPASGGPVNNEQFF
TGTGCCAGCAGCTTACCCGCTAGCGGGGGGCCAGTTAACAATGAGCAGTTCTTC
>TRBD1|TRBV5-4|TRBJ1-3|NA
CASSAGTGAHGNTMYF
TGTGCCAGCAGCGCCGGGACAGGGGCCCATGGAAACACCATGTATTTT
>NA|TRBV20-1|TRBJ1-2|NA
CSTGSYGYTF
TGCAGTACAGGGAGCTATGGCTACACCTTC
>NA|TRBV6-2/TRBV6-3|TRBJ2-7|once
CASSRAASRAGDEQYF
TGTGCCAGCAGTCGGGCTGCTTCCAGGGCCGGCGACGAGCAGTACTTC
>TRBD1|TRBV3-1/TRBV3-2|TRBJ1-1|NA
CASSQTGGNTEAFF
TGTGCCAGCAGTCAGACAGGGGGGAACACTGAAGCTTTCTTT
>NA|TRBV28|TRBJ1-2|NA
CASSLEGYGGYTF
TGTGCCAGCAGTTTAGAGGGTTATGGAGGCTACACCTTC
>NA|TRBV11-3|TRBJ2-3|NA
CASSSSTDTQYF
TGTGCCAGCAGTTCGTCCACAGATACGCAGTATTTT
>TRBD2|TRBV4-3|TRBJ2-7|NA
CASSHTSGGPDEQYF
TGCGCCAGCAGCCATACTAGCGGGGGGCCCGACGAGCAGTACTTC
>TRBD1|TRBV25-1|TRBJ2-7|NA
CATSLVGTGPHEQYF
TGTGCCACCTCCCTGGTTGGGACAGGGCCCCACGAGCAGTACTTC
>NA|TRBV4-3|TRBJ1-1|NA
CASSQDPRANTEAFF
TGCGCCAGCAGCCAAGATCCCAGGGCAAACACTGAAGCTTTCTTT
>NA|TRBV19|TRBJ1-5|NA
CASSATGSVQPQHF
TGTGCCAGTAGCGCCACAGGGTCTGTTCAGCCCCAGCATTTT
>NA|TRBV18|TRBJ1-3|few
CASSPPTGEYSGNTIYF
TGTGCCAGCTCACCACCCACGGGAGAATACTCTGGAAACACCATATATTTT
>TRBD2|TRBV11-2|TRBJ2-7|NA
CASRGGTSYEQYF
TGTGCCAGCAGGGGGGGGACCTCCTACGAGCAGTACTTC
>NA|TRBV12-3/TRBV12-4|TRBJ2-5|NA
CASSFRGETQYF
TGTGCCAGCAGTTTCCGGGGGGAGACCCAGTACTTC
>NA|TRBV3-1/TRBV3-2|TRBJ2-1|NA
CASSQDYGRRVNEQFF
TGTGCCAGCAGCCAAGATTATGGGAGGCGGGTGAATGAGCAGTTCTTC
>TRBD1|TRBV7-2|TRBJ2-2|NA
CASSPDRIVTGELFF
TGTGCCAGCAGCCCGGACAGGATAGTCACCGGGGAGCTGTTTTTT
>NA|TRBV30|TRBJ1-2|NA
CAWAGVAF
TGTGCCTGGGCCGGGGTAGCCTTC
>NA|TRBV4-2|TRBJ1-1|NA
CASSLTRGTEAFF
TGTGCCAGCAGCCTAACAAGGGGAACTGAAGCTTTCTTT
>NA|TRBV6-1|TRBJ1-2|NA
CASSEGQWYGYTF
TGTGCCAGCAGTGAAGGCCAGTGGTATGGCTACACCTTC
>TRBD1|TRBV4-1|TRBJ2-1|NA
CASSLQGQAYNEQFF
TGCGCCAGCAGCCTCCAAGGACAGGCCTACAATGAGCAGTTCTTC
>TRBD2|TRBV4-2|TRBJ2-7|NA
CASSQGEAGGNEQYF
TGTGCCAGCAGCCAAGGTGAAGCGGGGGGGAACGAGCAGTACTTC
>NA|TRBV5-4|TRBJ1-6|NA
CASSLDGGRNNSPLHF
TGTGCCAGCAGCTTGGATGGAGGGCGGAATAATTCACCCCTCCACTTT
>TRBD1|TRBV3-1/TRBV3-2|TRBJ2-1|NA
CASSQEVADRLYNEQFF
TGTGCCAGCAGCCAAGAAGTCGCGGACAGGTTATACAATGAGCAGTTCTTC
>TRBD1|TRBV19|TRBJ1-1|few
CASTSSVVTGDLNTEAFF
TGTGCCAGTACCTCGTCGGTGGTGACAGGGGACCTGAACACTGAAGCTTTCTTT
>NA|TRBV12-3/TRBV12-4|TRBJ1-5|NA
CASSGRHQPQHF
TGTGCCAGCAGTGGGAGGCATCAGCCCCAGCATTTT
>TRBD2|TRBV10-3|TRBJ2-7|NA
CAISEGGERNYEQYF
TGTGCCATCAGTGAGGGGGGGGAGCGCAACTACGAGCAGTACTTC
>TRBD1|TRBV6-2/TRBV6-3|TRBJ1-5|NA
CASSLRDSLSGHQPQHF
TGTGCCAGCAGTTTACGGGACAGCCTTTCCGGGCATCAGCCCCAGCATTTT
>TRBD1|TRBV7-9|TRBJ2-1|NA
CAKQGATNEQFF
TGTGCAAAGCAGGGGGCGACTAATGAGCAGTTCTTC
>TRBD1|TRBV2|TRBJ1-1|once
CASSELDRGTEAFF
TGTGCCAGCAGTGAACTCGACAGGGGGACTGAAGCTTTCTTT